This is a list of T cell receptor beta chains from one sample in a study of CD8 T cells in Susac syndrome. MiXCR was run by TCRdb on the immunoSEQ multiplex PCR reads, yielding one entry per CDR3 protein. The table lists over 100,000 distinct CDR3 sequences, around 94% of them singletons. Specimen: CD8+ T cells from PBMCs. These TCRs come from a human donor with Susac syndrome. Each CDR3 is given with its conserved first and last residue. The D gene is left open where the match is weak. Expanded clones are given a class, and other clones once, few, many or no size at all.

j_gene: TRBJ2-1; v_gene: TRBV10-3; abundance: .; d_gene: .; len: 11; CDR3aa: CATQQGNEQFF; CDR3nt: TGTGCCACCCAACAAGGGAATGAGCAGTTCTTC
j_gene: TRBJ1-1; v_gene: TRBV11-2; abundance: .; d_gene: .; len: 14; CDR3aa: CASSIRELNTEAFF; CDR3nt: TGTGCCAGCAGTATTAGGGAATTGAACACTGAAGCTTTCTTT
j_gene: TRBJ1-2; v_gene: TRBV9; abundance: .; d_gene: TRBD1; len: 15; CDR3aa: CASSVRAGGFYGYTF; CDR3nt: TGTGCCAGCAGCGTACGGGCAGGGGGCTTCTATGGCTACACCTTC
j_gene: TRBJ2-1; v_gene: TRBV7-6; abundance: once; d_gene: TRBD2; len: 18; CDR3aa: CASSLVPPKAGGGNEQFF; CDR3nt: TGTGCCAGCAGCTTAGTACCCCCTAAAGCGGGGGGGGGCAATGAGCAGTTCTTC
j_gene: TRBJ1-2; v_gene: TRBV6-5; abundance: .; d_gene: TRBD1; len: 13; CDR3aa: CASSYQGAGGYTF; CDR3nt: TGTGCCAGCAGTTACCAGGGGGCCGGTGGCTACACCTTC
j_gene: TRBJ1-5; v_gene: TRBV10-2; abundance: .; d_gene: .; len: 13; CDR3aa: CASSEVGNQPQHF; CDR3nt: TGCGCCAGCAGTGAGGTGGGAAATCAGCCCCAGCATTTT
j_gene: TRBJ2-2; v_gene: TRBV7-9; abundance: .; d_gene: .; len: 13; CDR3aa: CASAGQNTGELFF; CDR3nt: TGTGCCAGCGCGGGTCAGAACACCGGGGAGCTGTTTTTT
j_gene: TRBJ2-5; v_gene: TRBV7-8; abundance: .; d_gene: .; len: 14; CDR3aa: CASREGENEETQYF; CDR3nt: TGTGCCAGCAGGGAGGGGGAAAACGAAGAGACCCAGTACTTC
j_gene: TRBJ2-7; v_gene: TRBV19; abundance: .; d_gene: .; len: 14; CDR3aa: CASSTDSESYEQYF; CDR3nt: TGTGCCAGTAGTACGGACAGTGAATCCTACGAGCAGTACTTC
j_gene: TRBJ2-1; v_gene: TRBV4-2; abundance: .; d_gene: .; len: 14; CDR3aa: CASSRGLGDNEQFF; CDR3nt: TGTGCCAGCAGCCGGGGACTCGGGGACAATGAGCAGTTCTTC
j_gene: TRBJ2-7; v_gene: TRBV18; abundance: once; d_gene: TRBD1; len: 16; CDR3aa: CASSPGQGVRGYEQYF; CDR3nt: TGTGCCAGCTCACCGGGACAGGGGGTTCGAGGGTACGAGCAGTACTTC
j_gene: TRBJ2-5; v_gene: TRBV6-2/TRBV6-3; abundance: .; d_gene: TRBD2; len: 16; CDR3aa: CASSHSVLAGEETQYF; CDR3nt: TGTGCCAGCAGTCACAGTGTACTAGCGGGGGAAGAGACCCAGTACTTC
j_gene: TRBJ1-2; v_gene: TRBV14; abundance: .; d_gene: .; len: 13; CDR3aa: CASSLLGSLLGTF; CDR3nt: TGTGCCAGCAGCCTCCTAGGGAGCCTTCTAGGCACCTTC
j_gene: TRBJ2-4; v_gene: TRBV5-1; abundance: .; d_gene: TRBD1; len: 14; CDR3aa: CASSNRTGRDIQYF; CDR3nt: TGCGCCAGCAGCAACCGGACAGGCAGGGACATTCAGTACTTC
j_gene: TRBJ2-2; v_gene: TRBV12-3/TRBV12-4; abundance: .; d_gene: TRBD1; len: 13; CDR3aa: CASRDPGQGKLFF; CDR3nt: TGTGCCAGCAGAGACCCGGGACAGGGGAAGCTGTTTTTT
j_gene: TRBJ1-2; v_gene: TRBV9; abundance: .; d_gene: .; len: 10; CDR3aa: CASSSDGYTF; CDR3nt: TGTGCCAGCAGCTCCGATGGCTACACCTTC
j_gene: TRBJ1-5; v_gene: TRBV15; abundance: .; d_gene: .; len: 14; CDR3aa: CATSRPQGNQPQHF; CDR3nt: TGTGCCACCAGCAGGCCCCAGGGGAATCAGCCCCAGCATTTT
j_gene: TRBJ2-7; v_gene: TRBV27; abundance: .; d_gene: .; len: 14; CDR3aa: CASSSKSSPHEQYF; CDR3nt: TGTGCCAGCAGTTCCAAGAGTAGCCCCCACGAGCAGTACTTC
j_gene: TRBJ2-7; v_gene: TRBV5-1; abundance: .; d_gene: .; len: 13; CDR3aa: CASSLGSLYEQYF; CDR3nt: TGCGCCAGCAGCTTGGGTAGTTTGTACGAGCAGTACTTC
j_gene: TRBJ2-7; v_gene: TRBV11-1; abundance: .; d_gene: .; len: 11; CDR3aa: CASSLAREQYF; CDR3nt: TGTGCCAGCAGCTTAGCGCGGGAGCAGTACTTC